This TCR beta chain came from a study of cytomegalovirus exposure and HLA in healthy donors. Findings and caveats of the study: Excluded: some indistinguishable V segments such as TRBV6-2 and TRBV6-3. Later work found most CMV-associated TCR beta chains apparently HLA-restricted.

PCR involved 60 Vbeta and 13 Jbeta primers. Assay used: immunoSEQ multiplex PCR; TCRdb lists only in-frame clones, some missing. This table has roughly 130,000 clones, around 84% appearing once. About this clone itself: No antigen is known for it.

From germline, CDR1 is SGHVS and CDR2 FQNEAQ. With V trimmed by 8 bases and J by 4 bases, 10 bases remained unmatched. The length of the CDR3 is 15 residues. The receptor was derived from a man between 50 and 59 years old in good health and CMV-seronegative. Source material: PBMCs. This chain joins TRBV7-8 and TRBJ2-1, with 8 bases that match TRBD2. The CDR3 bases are TGTGCCAGCCGAAGCGGGGGCCGTGCTTACAATGAGCAGTTCTTC. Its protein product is CASRSGGRAYNEQFF.